This TCR beta chain was identified during a study of blood T cell repertoires in COVID-19. Study-level background: Acute-phase and convalescent COVID-19 samples originated in the United States, Italy and Spain.

This CDR3 has 17 amino acids. Germline assignment: CDR1 LGHNT and CDR2 FRNRAP. V trimming: 4 bases; J trimming: 1 base; junction bases outside the gene matches: 10. Here immunoSEQ multiplex PCR was the method, and the copy in TCRdb shows in-frame clones only, minus some. Among about 210,000 clones listed, around four fifths were seen once. Sequenced material: peripheral blood. This TCR derives from a middle-aged woman with active or convalescent COVID-19. The chain uses TRBV12-5 and TRBJ2-4, with 7 bases lining up with TRBD1. The CDR3 spells CASGSTDRARAKNIQYF. Here the CDR3 DNA reads TGTGCTAGTGGTTCCACTGACAGGGCGCGGGCCAAAAACATTCAGTACTTC. Full variable domain (outside the CDR3, taken from reference TRBV12-5 and TRBJ2-4): DARVTQTPRHKVTEMGQEVTMRCQPILGHNTVFWYRQTMMQGLELLAYFRNRAPLDDSGMPKDRFSAEMPDATLATLKIQPSEPRDSAVYFCASGSTDRARAKNIQYFGAGTRLSVL.